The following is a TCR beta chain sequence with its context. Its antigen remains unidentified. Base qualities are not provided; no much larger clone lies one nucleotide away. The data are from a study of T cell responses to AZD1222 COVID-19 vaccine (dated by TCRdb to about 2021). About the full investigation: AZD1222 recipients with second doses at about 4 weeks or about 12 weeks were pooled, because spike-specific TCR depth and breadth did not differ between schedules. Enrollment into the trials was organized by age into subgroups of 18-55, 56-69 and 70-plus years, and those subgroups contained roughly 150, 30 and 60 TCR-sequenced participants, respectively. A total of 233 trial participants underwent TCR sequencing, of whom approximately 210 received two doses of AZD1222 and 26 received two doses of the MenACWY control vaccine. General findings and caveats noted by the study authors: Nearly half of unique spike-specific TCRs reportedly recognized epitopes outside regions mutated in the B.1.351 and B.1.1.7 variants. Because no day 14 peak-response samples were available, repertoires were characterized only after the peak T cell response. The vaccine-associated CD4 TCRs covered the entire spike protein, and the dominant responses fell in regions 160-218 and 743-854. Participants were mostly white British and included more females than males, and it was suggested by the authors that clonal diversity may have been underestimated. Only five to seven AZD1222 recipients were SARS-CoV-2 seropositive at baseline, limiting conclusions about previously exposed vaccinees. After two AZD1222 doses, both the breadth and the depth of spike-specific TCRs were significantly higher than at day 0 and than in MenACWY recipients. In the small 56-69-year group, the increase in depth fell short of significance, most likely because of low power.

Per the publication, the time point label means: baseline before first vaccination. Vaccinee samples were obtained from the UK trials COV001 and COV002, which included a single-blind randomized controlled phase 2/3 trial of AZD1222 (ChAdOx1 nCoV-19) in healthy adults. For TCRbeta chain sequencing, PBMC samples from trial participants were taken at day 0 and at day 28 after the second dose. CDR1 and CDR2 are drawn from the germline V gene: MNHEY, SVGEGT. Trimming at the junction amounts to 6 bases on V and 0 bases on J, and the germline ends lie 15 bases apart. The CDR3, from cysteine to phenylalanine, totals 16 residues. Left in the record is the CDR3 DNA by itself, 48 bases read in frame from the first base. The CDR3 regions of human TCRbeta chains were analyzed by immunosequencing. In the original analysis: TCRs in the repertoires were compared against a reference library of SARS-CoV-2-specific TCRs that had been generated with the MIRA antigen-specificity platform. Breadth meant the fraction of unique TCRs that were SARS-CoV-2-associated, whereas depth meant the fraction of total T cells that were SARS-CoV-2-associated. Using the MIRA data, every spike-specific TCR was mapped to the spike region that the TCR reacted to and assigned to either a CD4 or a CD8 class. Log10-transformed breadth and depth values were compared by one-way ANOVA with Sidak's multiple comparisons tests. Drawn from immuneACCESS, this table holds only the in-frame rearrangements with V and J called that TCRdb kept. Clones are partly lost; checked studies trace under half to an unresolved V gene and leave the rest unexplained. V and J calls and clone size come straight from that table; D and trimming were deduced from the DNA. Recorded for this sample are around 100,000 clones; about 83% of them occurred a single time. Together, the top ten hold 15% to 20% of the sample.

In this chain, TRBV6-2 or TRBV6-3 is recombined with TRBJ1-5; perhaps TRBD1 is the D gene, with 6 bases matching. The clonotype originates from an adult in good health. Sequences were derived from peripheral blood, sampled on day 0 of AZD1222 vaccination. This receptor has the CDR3 CASSTGQGLSNQPQHF. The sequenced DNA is TGTGCCAGCAGCACCGGTCAGGGGCTTAGCAATCAGCCCCAGCATTTT.